This TCR beta chain was sequenced in a study of blood T cell repertoires in COVID-19. About the study: Sites across the United States, Italy and Spain contributed samples from acute and convalescent COVID-19. PBMCs, B-cell-depleted T cells, or T cells were the source of the cDNA or gDNA that made up the material.

Patients of the Seattle cohort, enrolled during active infection, were followed longitudinally. As originally analysed: Estimation of nucleated cell counts was performed using reference gene primer amplification. TCRdb's copy holds only in-frame clones and misses some; the assay was immunoSEQ multiplex PCR. V and J calls and clone size are copied from that table; D and trimming were computed from the DNA. The sample contains around 250,000 clones, about 87% of which appear only once. The CDR3 covers 15 residues. V lost 4 bases, J lost 9 bases, and 15 bases stayed unmatched. Per the germline V gene, CDR1 is SGHNT and CDR2 is YYREEE (reference sequence).

The J gene is TRBJ2-7, the V gene TRBV5-4; 8 nucleotides line up with TRBD2. The sample comprised peripheral blood. This sequence was found in a woman in her 70s with COVID-19, enrolled during active disease. The chain's CDR3 is CASSATGTRGVGQYF. In DNA form, the CDR3 reads TGTGCCAGCAGCGCAACCGGGACTAGGGGTGTAGGGCAGTACTTC.